Listed below are T cell receptor beta chains from one sample, sequenced in a study of regulatory and conventional T cells in RAG deficiency. Profiling relied on immunoSEQ multiplex PCR, and the TCRdb table lists in-frame clones only, not all of them. The data hold tens of thousands of clones, with 75% to 95% observed a single time. Separately, the same data were catalogued under a study of regulatory T cells.

What was sequenced was Tregs sorted from blood. The receptors derive from a human donor in good health. The CDR3 runs from the conserved cysteine through the conserved F or W. D genes are given only for firm matches. Some rows have no size entry. The others give once, few or many, or a class for an expanded clone.

D gene: -
J gene: TRBJ1-2
V gene: TRBV6-5
clone size: -
CDR3 protein: CASSYMDYYGYTF
CDR3 DNA: TGTGCCAGCAGTTACATGGATTACTATGGCTACACCTTC

D gene: TRBD2
J gene: TRBJ2-7
V gene: TRBV7-9
clone size: once
CDR3 protein: CASSWGGYEQYF
CDR3 DNA: TGTGCCAGCAGCTGGGGGGGCTACGAGCAGTACTTC

D gene: -
J gene: TRBJ2-2
V gene: TRBV5-4
clone size: -
CDR3 protein: CASRTGAGWDTGELFF
CDR3 DNA: TGTGCCAGCAGGACTGGGGCGGGGTGGGACACCGGGGAGCTGTTTTTT

D gene: -
J gene: TRBJ1-2
V gene: TRBV5-1
clone size: -
CDR3 protein: CASTPGDPAGGYTF
CDR3 DNA: TGCGCCAGCACCCCAGGCGACCCCGCGGGAGGCTACACCTTC

D gene: TRBD1
J gene: TRBJ2-7
V gene: TRBV15
clone size: -
CDR3 protein: CATSRRAGQGPYEQYF
CDR3 DNA: TGTGCCACCAGCAGGCGTGCGGGACAGGGACCCTACGAGCAGTACTTC

D gene: -
J gene: TRBJ1-1
V gene: TRBV5-1
clone size: -
CDR3 protein: CASSLGGLGAGWRTEAFF
CDR3 DNA: TGCGCCAGCAGCTTGGGAGGGCTCGGGGCAGGGTGGAGGACTGAAGCTTTCTTT

D gene: -
J gene: TRBJ2-3
V gene: TRBV5-1
clone size: -
CDR3 protein: CASSLYGDTQYF
CDR3 DNA: TGCGCCAGCAGCTTGTATGGAGATACGCAGTATTTT

D gene: -
J gene: TRBJ2-7
V gene: TRBV6-1
clone size: -
CDR3 protein: CASSEALWAATEQYF
CDR3 DNA: TGTGCCAGCAGTGAAGCCTTGTGGGCGGCGACCGAGCAGTACTTC

D gene: -
J gene: TRBJ1-4
V gene: TRBV9
clone size: -
CDR3 protein: CASSAATGNNEKLFF
CDR3 DNA: TGTGCCAGCAGCGCCGCGACAGGCAATAATGAAAAACTGTTTTTT

D gene: -
J gene: TRBJ2-7
V gene: TRBV5-4
clone size: -
CDR3 protein: CASSPERTHEQYF
CDR3 DNA: TGTGCCAGCAGCCCTGAGAGGACCCACGAGCAGTACTTC

D gene: -
J gene: TRBJ2-7
V gene: TRBV7-9
clone size: -
CDR3 protein: CASSPGPEKQYF
CDR3 DNA: TGTGCCAGCAGCCCGGGCCCTGAGAAGCAGTACTTC

D gene: -
J gene: TRBJ1-3
V gene: TRBV6-5
clone size: -
CDR3 protein: CASRRTIYSGNTIYF
CDR3 DNA: TGTGCCAGCAGACGCACGATATACTCTGGAAACACCATATATTTT

D gene: -
J gene: TRBJ2-7
V gene: TRBV5-1
clone size: -
CDR3 protein: CASSSLLGEQYF
CDR3 DNA: TGCGCCAGCAGCTCCCTTTTAGGGGAGCAGTACTTC

D gene: TRBD1
J gene: TRBJ1-5
V gene: TRBV6-1
clone size: -
CDR3 protein: CASRGLRQGGQPQHF
CDR3 DNA: TGTGCCAGCAGGGGCCTGCGACAGGGGGGTCAGCCCCAGCATTTT

D gene: TRBD1
J gene: TRBJ1-5
V gene: TRBV19
clone size: -
CDR3 protein: CASSPWDRGSNQPQHF
CDR3 DNA: TGTGCCAGTAGTCCTTGGGACAGGGGGAGCAATCAGCCCCAGCATTTT

D gene: TRBD1
J gene: TRBJ1-6
V gene: TRBV5-1
clone size: -
CDR3 protein: CASSLRGQGYALVSSPLHF
CDR3 DNA: TGCGCCAGCAGCCTAAGGGGACAGGGTTATGCCCTGGTCAGTTCACCCCTCCACTTT

D gene: -
J gene: TRBJ1-1
V gene: TRBV5-8
clone size: -
CDR3 protein: CASSNPRDRTEAFF
CDR3 DNA: TGTGCCAGCAGCAACCCCCGGGATCGGACTGAAGCTTTCTTT

D gene: TRBD2
J gene: TRBJ2-3
V gene: TRBV28
clone size: -
CDR3 protein: CASKDGWGGEDADTQYF
CDR3 DNA: TGTGCCAGCAAGGACGGATGGGGAGGGGAAGACGCAGATACGCAGTATTTT

D gene: -
J gene: TRBJ2-7
V gene: TRBV18
clone size: -
CDR3 protein: CASSPARSSYEQYF
CDR3 DNA: TGTGCCAGCTCACCCGCGCGGAGCTCCTACGAGCAGTACTTC

D gene: -
J gene: TRBJ1-5
V gene: TRBV12-5
clone size: -
CDR3 protein: CASGSNQGPGQPQHF
CDR3 DNA: TGTGCTAGTGGTTCAAACCAGGGACCGGGTCAGCCCCAGCATTTT

D gene: TRBD1
J gene: TRBJ1-1
V gene: TRBV30
clone size: -
CDR3 protein: CAWETGFDTEAFF
CDR3 DNA: TGTGCCTGGGAGACAGGGTTTGACACTGAAGCTTTCTTT

D gene: -
J gene: TRBJ1-1
V gene: TRBV6-5
clone size: -
CDR3 protein: CASSKGGVMNTEAFF
CDR3 DNA: TGTGCCAGCAGTAAGGGTGGGGTCATGAACACTGAAGCTTTCTTT

D gene: TRBD2
J gene: TRBJ2-7
V gene: TRBV10-3
clone size: -
CDR3 protein: CATWGLAGAGGYEQYF
CDR3 DNA: TGTGCCACCTGGGGACTAGCGGGGGCGGGGGGATACGAGCAGTACTTC

D gene: -
J gene: TRBJ2-4
V gene: TRBV18
clone size: -
CDR3 protein: CASSQSGVENIQYF
CDR3 DNA: TGTGCCAGCTCACAGTCAGGGGTGGAAAACATTCAGTACTTC

D gene: -
J gene: TRBJ2-3
V gene: TRBV5-4
clone size: -
CDR3 protein: CASSSPSHTDTQYF
CDR3 DNA: TGTGCCAGCAGCTCCCCGAGTCACACAGATACGCAGTATTTT

D gene: TRBD1
J gene: TRBJ1-2
V gene: TRBV4-1
clone size: -
CDR3 protein: CASSQGREDRGRLNYGYTF
CDR3 DNA: TGCGCCAGCAGCCAAGGGAGGGAGGACAGGGGGCGTCTGAACTATGGCTACACCTTC

D gene: -
J gene: TRBJ2-7
V gene: TRBV18
clone size: once
CDR3 protein: CASSGDSDEQYF
CDR3 DNA: TGTGCCAGCTCAGGGGATAGCGACGAGCAGTACTTC

D gene: TRBD1
J gene: TRBJ2-7
V gene: TRBV6-1
clone size: -
CDR3 protein: CASRQQGSSYEQYF
CDR3 DNA: TGTGCCAGCAGACAACAGGGGAGCTCCTACGAGCAGTACTTC

D gene: -
J gene: TRBJ2-3
V gene: TRBV11-2
clone size: once
CDR3 protein: CASSFSDTQYF
CDR3 DNA: TGTGCCAGCAGCTTTTCAGATACGCAGTATTTT

D gene: -
J gene: TRBJ1-3
V gene: TRBV10-2
clone size: -
CDR3 protein: CASRGDNSGNTIYF
CDR3 DNA: TGCGCCAGCCGGGGGGATAACTCTGGAAACACCATATATTTT

D gene: -
J gene: TRBJ1-5
V gene: TRBV5-6
clone size: -
CDR3 protein: CASGRRASNQPQHF
CDR3 DNA: TGTGCCAGCGGGCGTAGGGCCAGCAATCAGCCCCAGCATTTT

D gene: -
J gene: TRBJ1-5
V gene: TRBV5-5
clone size: -
CDR3 protein: CASSLDPSPNQPQHF
CDR3 DNA: TGTGCCAGCAGCCTGGACCCAAGCCCTAATCAGCCCCAGCATTTT

D gene: -
J gene: TRBJ2-7
V gene: TRBV6-6
clone size: -
CDR3 protein: CASSSQGYYEQYF
CDR3 DNA: TGTGCCAGCAGTTCCCAGGGTTACTACGAGCAGTACTTC

D gene: -
J gene: TRBJ2-5
V gene: TRBV2
clone size: few
CDR3 protein: CASSLLRGAGETQYF
CDR3 DNA: TGTGCCAGCAGTCTCCTGAGGGGGGCGGGGGAGACCCAGTACTTC

D gene: TRBD2
J gene: TRBJ2-5
V gene: TRBV19
clone size: -
CDR3 protein: CASSIDALAGGYQETQYF
CDR3 DNA: TGTGCCAGTAGTATAGATGCACTAGCGGGGGGGTACCAAGAGACCCAGTACTTC

D gene: -
J gene: TRBJ2-5
V gene: TRBV21-1
clone size: -
CDR3 protein: CASKVFLETQYF
CDR3 DNA: TGTGCCAGCAAGGTGTTCCTGGAGACCCAGTACTTC

D gene: -
J gene: TRBJ1-4
V gene: TRBV5-4
clone size: -
CDR3 protein: CASSLAGGWPVEKLFF
CDR3 DNA: TGTGCCAGCAGCTTGGCTGGGGGGTGGCCGGTCGAAAAACTGTTTTTT

D gene: -
J gene: TRBJ2-1
V gene: TRBV19
clone size: -
CDR3 protein: CASSEKTKGFMSEQFF
CDR3 DNA: TGTGCCAGTAGTGAAAAAACAAAAGGCTTTATGAGTGAGCAGTTCTTC

D gene: TRBD2
J gene: TRBJ2-3
V gene: TRBV7-9
clone size: -
CDR3 protein: CASSRIAGGSGDTQYF
CDR3 DNA: TGTGCCAGCAGCAGAATAGCGGGGGGTTCCGGGGATACGCAGTATTTT

D gene: -
J gene: TRBJ2-5
V gene: TRBV10-3
clone size: -
CDR3 protein: CAITGGAQETQYF
CDR3 DNA: TGTGCCATCACCGGGGGAGCCCAAGAGACCCAGTACTTC

D gene: -
J gene: TRBJ1-5
V gene: TRBV10-3
clone size: few
CDR3 protein: CAIRGHLSNQPQHF
CDR3 DNA: TGTGCCATCAGGGGACATTTAAGCAATCAGCCCCAGCATTTT

D gene: -
J gene: TRBJ2-1
V gene: TRBV7-9
clone size: once
CDR3 protein: CASSLGYSLDNEQFF
CDR3 DNA: TGTGCCAGCAGCTTAGGCTATAGCTTAGACAATGAGCAGTTCTTC

D gene: TRBD1
J gene: TRBJ1-2
V gene: TRBV28
clone size: once
CDR3 protein: CASSYQGQYGYTF
CDR3 DNA: TGTGCCAGCAGTTACCAGGGACAGTATGGCTACACCTTC

D gene: -
J gene: TRBJ1-5
V gene: TRBV7-8
clone size: -
CDR3 protein: CASSPGVWQPQHF
CDR3 DNA: TGTGCCAGCAGCCCAGGGGTATGGCAGCCCCAGCATTTT

D gene: -
J gene: TRBJ1-2
V gene: TRBV21-1
clone size: -
CDR3 protein: CASSNGYGYTF
CDR3 DNA: TGTGCCAGCAGCAACGGCTATGGCTACACCTTC

D gene: TRBD2
J gene: TRBJ2-7
V gene: TRBV2
clone size: -
CDR3 protein: CASRGGMAYEQYF
CDR3 DNA: TGTGCCAGCAGGGGGGGGATGGCCTACGAGCAGTACTTC

D gene: -
J gene: TRBJ2-3
V gene: TRBV4-1
clone size: -
CDR3 protein: CASSQVTDTQYF
CDR3 DNA: TGCGCCAGCAGCCAAGTCACAGATACGCAGTATTTT

D gene: TRBD1
J gene: TRBJ2-2
V gene: TRBV5-1
clone size: -
CDR3 protein: CASSAGTGANTGELFF
CDR3 DNA: TGCGCCAGCAGCGCCGGGACAGGGGCGAACACCGGGGAGCTGTTTTTT

D gene: TRBD2
J gene: TRBJ2-7
V gene: TRBV4-2
clone size: -
CDR3 protein: CASSQGAGGYEQYF
CDR3 DNA: TGTGCCAGCAGCCAAGGGGCGGGGGGGTACGAGCAGTACTTC

D gene: -
J gene: TRBJ2-5
V gene: TRBV9
clone size: -
CDR3 protein: CASSPTGQETQYF
CDR3 DNA: TGTGCCAGCAGCCCAACGGGTCAGGAGACCCAGTACTTC

D gene: -
J gene: TRBJ2-7
V gene: TRBV5-1
clone size: -
CDR3 protein: CASSRGGTGTYEQYF
CDR3 DNA: TGCGCCAGCAGCCGGGGCGGGACGGGCACCTACGAGCAGTACTTC

D gene: -
J gene: TRBJ1-1
V gene: TRBV11-2
clone size: -
CDR3 protein: CASSLRWSREDTEAFF
CDR3 DNA: TGTGCCAGCAGCTTAAGGTGGAGCAGGGAGGACACTGAAGCTTTCTTT